This passage covers 23 T cell receptor beta chains from one sample sequenced in a study of CD8 T cells in ankylosing spondylitis. Via MiXCR, TCRdb re-called the 5' RACE reads, giving one row per CDR3 protein. The repertoire holds fewer than 750,000 distinct CDR3 sequences, with roughly 19% as singletons. For these TCRs, the target antigens are not known. Regarding the study as a whole: What appeared characteristic of ankylosing spondylitis blood was a TCR beta motif of fewer than ten highly homologous variants.

Sequencing was done on a sample of blood, either unsorted or a sorted T cell fraction (not recorded which). Receptors were obtained from a male donor with ankylosing spondylitis.

In its sample, this clonotype was seen many times. The chain uses TRBV29-1 and TRBJ1-1, with a tentative D call TRBD1 (6 bases). The CDR3 is made up of 14 amino acids. CDR1 and CDR2 (germline): SQVTM, ANQGSEA. V was trimmed by 6 bases and J by 3 bases, leaving 17 bases between them. The CDR3 region is CSVETSGDHTEAFF. CDR3 nucleotides: TGCAGCGTCGAGACCTCAGGGGACCACACTGAAGCTTTCTTT. Drawing the rest from reference TRBV29-1 and TRBJ1-1, the complete variable domain is SAVISQKPSRDICQRGTSLTIQCQVDSQVTMMFWYRQQPGQSLTLIATANQGSEATYESGFVIDKFPISRPNLTFSTLTVSNMSPEDSSIYLCSVETSGDHTEAFFGQGTRLTVV.

V and J are TRBV7-9 and TRBJ2-1; 10 positions match TRBD2. Germline CDR1 reads SEHNR; CDR2 reads FQNEAQ (reference sequence). Germline trimming cut 5 bases from V and 8 bases from J; bases unmatched to any gene: 12. The CDR3 contains 16 residues. The CDR3 here is CASSPPLAGEMDEQFF. DNA of the CDR3: TGTGCCAGCAGCCCCCCGCTAGCGGGAGAGATGGATGAGCAGTTCTTC. Together with reference TRBV7-9 and TRBJ2-1, the CDR3 gives the full variable domain: DTGVSQNPRHKITKRGQNVTFRCDPISEHNRLYWYRQTLGQGPEFLTYFQNEAQLEKSRLLSDRFSAERPKGSFSTLEIQRTEQGDSAMYLCASSPPLAGEMDEQFFGPGTRLTVL.

This clonotype has more than one count but fewer than ten. The chain recombines TRBV25-1 with TRBJ2-2; possibly TRBD1 for D (6 bases). The ends were cut back, 1 base at V and 4 bases at J, with 13 bases in the middle. The CDR3 covers 16 residues. CDR1 and CDR2 (germline): MGHDK, SYGVNS. The CDR3 DNA reads as TGTGCCAGCAGTGAATTTCTGGGGGCAGCCACCGGGGAGCTGTTTTTT. Its protein product is CASSEFLGAATGELFF.

This clonotype was counted a few times. This chain connects TRBV19 to TRBJ2-1; TRBD2 matches 10 bases. V lost 7 bases to trimming and J lost 15 bases; unmatched junction nucleotides: 12. Germline CDR1 and CDR2: LNHDA and SQIVND (reference sequence). The CDR3 length is 13 residues. CDR3 sequence reads: CASTIGAGGPSFF. The DNA for the CDR3 is TGTGCCAGTACCATAGGAGCGGGAGGGCCTTCGTTCTTC.

The sample holds many counts of this clonotype. The chain employs TRBV7-8 and TRBJ2-1; 7 bases match TRBD2. The CDR3 covers 15 residues. The ends lost 1 base at V and 7 bases at J; junction bases unmatched: 7. The germline V gene has CDR1 SGHVS and CDR2 FQNEAQ. In nucleotides, the CDR3 is TGTGCCAGCAGCTTAGGGAGGGCCGGGGGGAATGAGCAGTTCTTC. Translated: CASSLGRAGGNEQFF. The full variable domain, in which reference TRBV7-8 and TRBJ2-1 provide the parts outside the CDR3, is GAGVSQSPRYKVAKRGQDVALRCDPISGHVSLFWYQQALGQGPEFLTYFQNEAQLDKSGLPSDRFFAERPEGSVSTLKIQRTQQEDSAVYLCASSLGRAGGNEQFFGPGTRLTVL.

This clonotype occurred a few times. The rearrangement links TRBV7-3 to TRBJ1-1; 7 bases align to TRBD1. Unmatched junction bases numbered 5, after V lost 4 bases and J lost 6 bases. CDR1 SGHTA and CDR2 FQGTGA come from the germline V gene. CDR3 length: 13 amino acids. DNA of the CDR3: TGTGCCAGCAGCTCCGACAGGGAATCTGAAGCTTTCTTT. Amino acids: CASSSDRESEAFF.

This clonotype was seen at least ten times. The V call is TRBV20-1, the J call TRBJ1-1; 9 bases fit TRBD1. The CDR3 covers 12 residues. CDR1 is DFQATT, CDR2 SNEGSKA, per germline (reference sequence). J was trimmed by 9 bases and V by 6 bases; bases with no gene match: 8. The CDR3 protein is CSANLGTGKAFF. For the CDR3, the DNA is TGCAGTGCCAATCTGGGGACAGGGAAAGCTTTCTTT.

The chain uses TRBV13 and TRBJ2-5; 10 bases match TRBD2. Trimming at V came to 5 bases and at J to 2 bases, leaving 8 bases not matched to a gene. The germline V gene encodes CDR1 PRHDT and CDR2 FYEKMQ (reference sequence). This CDR3 is 16 amino acids long. The CDR3 DNA is TGTGCCAGCAGCGACAGACTAGCGGGTCCTCAAGAGACCCAGTACTTC. This encodes CASSDRLAGPQETQYF.

The V gene is TRBV10-3, the J gene TRBJ2-5, with D hard to call. V lost 3 bases to trimming and J lost 0 bases, with 5 bases between them. The CDR3 is made up of 13 amino acids. Per the germline V gene, CDR1 is ENHRY and CDR2 is SYGVKD. CDR3 amino acids: CAISDLNQETQYF. The CDR3 DNA follows: TGTGCCATCAGTGATTTAAACCAAGAGACCCAGTACTTC.

This chain joins TRBV3-1 and TRBJ1-1; D may be TRBD1 (5 bases). CDR3 length: 16 residues. The V gene lost 5 bases and the J gene lost 0 bases, with 16 bases spanning the gap. Germline loops: CDR1 LGHDT, CDR2 YNNKEL (reference sequence). CDR3 protein: CASSSLPGVVNTEAFF. The DNA of the CDR3 is TGTGCCAGCAGCTCCCTGCCGGGGGTCGTGAACACTGAAGCTTTCTTT.

This clonotype has only a few counts. The rearrangement uses TRBV12-3 or TRBV12-4 and TRBJ2-3; D is uncertain. The germline V and J ends were trimmed by 1 base and 4 bases, with 9 bases remaining between them. The CDR3 has 14 amino acids. CDR3 sequence (DNA): TGTGCCAGCAGTTTAGAGTTAGCAGCAGATACGCAGTATTTT. Amino acids: CASSLELAADTQYF.

This rearrangement joins TRBV4-2 to TRBJ2-1; D may be TRBD1 (5 bases). Trimming removed 0 bases at V and 1 base at J, with 16 bases between. Germline lookup yields CDR1 LGHNA and CDR2 YNFKEQ. The CDR3 has 18 amino acids. Written as DNA, the CDR3 is TGTGCCAGCAGCCAAGATTTGTCGCTGGGGCTATCCTACAATGAGCAGTTCTTC. It yields the protein CASSQDLSLGLSYNEQFF.

The chain links TRBV2 to TRBJ2-1; D tentatively reads TRBD1 or TRBD2 (5 bases each). In germline, CDR1 is SNHLY, CDR2 FYNNEI. The CDR3 has 15 amino acids. The V end was cut by 6 bases, the J end by 1 base, with 13 bases between. The CDR3 loop reads CASRAGTASYNEQFF. CDR3 DNA: TGTGCCAGCAGGGCCGGGACCGCGTCCTACAATGAGCAGTTCTTC.

The V gene is TRBV7-9, the J gene TRBJ1-6; D ambiguous. CDR1 and CDR2 from the germline V gene are SEHNR and FQNEAQ (reference sequence). V lost 5 bases to trimming and J lost 8 bases, with 13 bases between them. This CDR3 contains 14 residues. CDR3 nucleotides: TGTGCCAGCAGCCGAACCACCCCGGATTCACCCCTCCACTTT. Translating it yields CASSRTTPDSPLHF.

This clonotype was detected many times. The rearrangement uses TRBV3-1 and TRBJ2-7; no firm D call. With 1 base removed from V and 5 bases from J, the gap between germline ends came to 9 bases. The CDR3 is made up of 13 amino acids. Germline V CDR1 and CDR2: LGHDT, YNNKEL (reference sequence). The CDR3 region is CASSQGGAHEQYF. The CDR3 DNA is TGTGCCAGCAGCCAAGGAGGTGCACACGAGCAGTACTTC.

This clonotype has a count of ten or more. This rearrangement joins TRBV29-1 to TRBJ2-3; TRBD2 agrees at 9 bases. Germline assignment: CDR1 SQVTM and CDR2 ANQGSEA. V lost 7 bases to trimming and J lost 6 bases; unmatched junction nucleotides: 11. CDR3 length: 14 residues. Here the CDR3 DNA reads TGCAGCGGTGCGGGAGGGGTCCCATCTGATACGCAGTATTTT. This codes for CSGAGGVPSDTQYF.

The rearrangement joins TRBV29-1 to TRBJ2-5; D may be TRBD1 or TRBD2 (5 bases each). Germline CDR1 and CDR2: SQVTM and ANQGSEA. The CDR3 is 12 amino acids. V was cut by 0 bases and J by 7 bases, with 9 bases left in between. The CDR3 nucleotides read TGCAGCGTTGAAGACGGGGCCGGGACCCAGTACTTC. Translating it yields CSVEDGAGTQYF.

This clonotype was detected a few times. The V and J genes are TRBV12-3 or TRBV12-4 and TRBJ1-2; a possible D gene is TRBD1 (5 bases). The CDR3 contains 14 residues. Trimming removed 3 bases at V and 3 bases at J, with 11 bases between. Written as DNA, the CDR3 is TGTGCCAGCAGTTTGTGGGGGAACGACTATGGCTACACCTTC. Residues: CASSLWGNDYGYTF.

The chain joins TRBV9 to TRBJ2-1, with D possibly matching TRBD2 (7 bases). Germline V gene data show CDR1 as SGDLS and CDR2 as YYNGEE. This CDR3 spans 13 amino acids. V lost 4 bases and J lost 7, with 12 bases in between. In DNA form, the CDR3 reads TGTGCCAGCAGCTGGGGGGGGCAGAATGAGCAGTTCTTC. It is translated as CASSWGGQNEQFF.

V and J are TRBV25-1 and TRBJ2-5; D is unclear. V lost 2 bases and J lost 1, with 14 bases in between. The germline gives CDR1 MGHDK, CDR2 SYGVNS. This CDR3 is 16 amino acids long. The DNA for the CDR3 is TGTGCCAGCAGTGAAGATAAGGCAGTGATCCAAGAGACCCAGTACTTC. Translated: CASSEDKAVIQETQYF.

The chain carries TRBV28 and TRBJ1-5; 8 nucleotides agree with TRBD1. The CDR3 loop spans 15 amino acids. Per germline, CDR1 MDHEN and CDR2 SYDVKM. V was pared by 7 bases and J by 1 base, with 6 bases of the junction left unmatched. CDR3 sequence (DNA): TGTGCCAGCAACCCGGGGACAGGAAGCAATCAGCCCCAGCATTTT. Translating it yields CASNPGTGSNQPQHF.

This clonotype showed up just a few times. J is TRBJ2-7 and V is TRBV7-8; D remains unclear. The CDR3 is made up of 14 amino acids. Germline V CDR1 and CDR2: SGHVS, FQNEAQ. With 1 base removed from V and 2 bases from J, the gap between germline ends came to 9 bases. CDR3 sequence (DNA): TGTGCCAGCAGCTTAGACTGGGTAACCTACGAGCAGTACTTC. Protein sequence: CASSLDWVTYEQYF. Full variable domain (outside the CDR3, taken from reference TRBV7-8 and TRBJ2-7): GAGVSQSPRYKVAKRGQDVALRCDPISGHVSLFWYQQALGQGPEFLTYFQNEAQLDKSGLPSDRFFAERPEGSVSTLKIQRTQQEDSAVYLCASSLDWVTYEQYFGPGTRLTVT.

This clonotype was seen a few times. The chain joins TRBV5-1 to TRBJ2-6; 8 bases align to TRBD1. This CDR3 is built from 15 residues. Losses at the gene ends were 4 bases for V and 4 bases for J; bases not matched to a gene: 4. In germline, CDR1 is SGHRS, CDR2 YFSETQ. The CDR3 loop reads CASSRTGYGANVLTF. The CDR3 DNA reads as TGCGCCAGCAGCAGGACAGGGTACGGGGCCAACGTCCTGACTTTC.